These 29 T cell receptor beta chains were sequenced from one sample in a study of cytotoxic CD8 clonotypes in ibrutinib-treated CLL. Sequenced by immunoSEQ multiplex PCR; TCRdb stores in-frame clones only, minus some. In the table there are 200,000 to 250,000 clones, 70% of which are singletons. The sequencing used PBMCs, collected after 24 months of ibrutinib treatment. Source of these receptors: a human donor with chronic lymphocytic leukemia.

The rearrangement links TRBV5-1 to TRBJ2-1; 15 bases are a match to TRBD2. In germline, CDR1 is SGHRS, CDR2 YFSETQ. V was pared by 1 base and J by 4 bases, with 6 bases of the junction left unmatched. The CDR3 runs to 18 residues. CDR3 in DNA: TGCGCCAGCAGCTTGTGGACTAGCGGGAGGGAGATGTACAATGAGCAGTTCTTC. Translating gives CASSLWTSGREMYNEQFF. The full variable domain, with the rest looked up from reference TRBV5-1 and TRBJ2-1, is KAGVTQTPRYLIKTRGQQVTLSCSPISGHRSVSWYQQTPGQGLQFLFEYFSETQRNKGNFPGRFSGRQFSNSRSEMNVSTLELGDSALYLCASSLWTSGREMYNEQFFGPGTRLTVL.

V usage is TRBV30 and J usage is TRBJ1-4; D perhaps matches TRBD1 (5 bases). Germline V gives CDR1 GTSNPN, CDR2 SVGIG (reference sequence). V was shortened by 6 bases and J by 5 bases, with 22 bases between the two germline ends. CDR3 length: 16 residues. This CDR3 is CACQRGRNRVNEKLFF. The CDR3 region has the DNA TGTGCCTGCCAGAGGGGCAGAAACAGAGTCAATGAAAAACTGTTTTTT.

This clone was counted only a few times. The chain employs TRBV7-9 and TRBJ1-5, with 9 bases identical to TRBD1. The CDR3 consists of 16 residues. V lost 5 bases, J lost 7 bases, and 12 bases stayed unmatched. CDR1 SEHNR and CDR2 FQNEAQ come from the germline V gene (reference sequence). This chain's CDR3 is CASSDAGTGLEQPQHF. CDR3 bases: TGTGCCAGCAGCGATGCCGGGACAGGGTTAGAGCAGCCCCAGCATTTT.

This sequence joins TRBV10-3 and TRBJ1-5; D ambiguous. The CDR3 runs 12 residues. The V gene's germline CDR1 is ENHRY and CDR2 SYGVKD. V shed 5 bases and J shed 5 bases, with 7 bases lying between them. CDR3 protein: CAISSSDQPQHF. Here the CDR3 DNA reads TGTGCCATCAGTTCGTCGGATCAGCCCCAGCATTTT.

As for this clone: The junction departs from the called germline gene at one end, perhaps through a read error. The chain employs TRBV7-2 and TRBJ2-7; D gene unclear. CDR1 and CDR2 (germline): SGHTA, FQGNSA. This CDR3 spans 13 amino acids. CDR3 loop: CASSRGPSFEQYF. CDR3 in DNA: TGTGCCAGCAGCCGTGGTCCCTCCTTCGAGCAGTACTTC. Based on the CDR3 plus reference TRBV7-2 and TRBJ2-7, the full variable domain is GAGVSQSPSNKVTEKGKDVELRCDPISGHTALYWYRQSLGQGLEFLIYFQGNSAPDKSGLPSDRFSAERTGGSVSTLTIQRTQQEDSAVYLCASSRGPSFEQYFGPGTRLTVT.

This clone was counted once. This chain links TRBV28 with TRBJ2-7; D possibly corresponds to TRBD1 (5 bases). The V end lost 4 bases, the J end lost 2 bases, and 24 bases lay between the germline ends. CDR1 and CDR2 (germline): MDHEN, SYDVKM. There are 18 residues in the CDR3. CDR3 protein: CASSSDSLVRASPYEQYF. CDR3 in DNA: TGTGCCAGCAGTTCTGACAGCCTCGTCCGGGCCTCCCCCTACGAGCAGTACTTC.

This clone came up a few times. V and J are TRBV11-2 and TRBJ2-4; D could derive from TRBD1 or TRBD2 (5 bases each). This CDR3 has 15 residues. V shed 0 bases and J shed 6 bases, with 12 bases lying between them. CDR1 SGHAT and CDR2 FQNNGV come from the germline V gene. DNA of the CDR3: TGTGCCAGCAGCTTAGAAGGGACGGTTGCAAACATTCAGTACTTC. The encoded protein is CASSLEGTVANIQYF.

The V and J genes are TRBV6-5 and TRBJ2-7; perhaps TRBD2 as D (6 bases). V lost 2 bases, J lost 3 bases, and 11 bases lay in between. The V gene's germline CDR1 is MNHEY and CDR2 SVGAGI. The CDR3 spans 14 residues. Here the CDR3 reads CASSYTSPFYEQYF. The DNA for the CDR3 is TGTGCCAGCAGTTACACTAGCCCCTTCTACGAGCAGTACTTC.

The chain combines TRBV5-1 with TRBJ2-7; D could derive from TRBD1 or TRBD2 (5 bases each). The CDR3 sequence is 14 residues long. The V gene lost 5 bases and the J gene lost 5 bases, with 17 bases spanning the gap. Germline V gene data show CDR1 as SGHRS and CDR2 as YFSETQ. CDR3 bases: TGCGCCAGCAGTTGGCAGGGCCCCGGGGACGAGCAGTACTTC. Translating gives CASSWQGPGDEQYF.

This chain joins TRBV28 and TRBJ2-7; no firm D call. This CDR3 has 14 amino acids. V shed 10 bases and J shed 2 bases, with 18 bases lying between them. Germline V lookup: CDR1 MDHEN, CDR2 SYDVKM. The CDR3 reads CAILSSGPTYEQYF. The CDR3 DNA reads TGTGCCATCCTAAGTTCCGGCCCTACCTACGAGCAGTACTTC.

This clone was seen a few times. This rearrangement joins TRBV6-5 to TRBJ2-7, with 9 bases lining up with TRBD1. Germline V gene lookup returns CDR1 MNHEY and CDR2 SVGAGI. Germline trimming cut 8 bases from V and 5 bases from J; bases unmatched to any gene: 7. This CDR3 comprises 13 residues. CDR3 DNA: TGTGCCAGCGCCGGGACAGGGTCCCACGAGCAGTACTTC. Translated, it gives CASAGTGSHEQYF.

The chain carries TRBV5-1 and TRBJ1-4; TRBD1 matches 7 bases. CDR3 size: 14 residues. V shed 8 bases and J 7 bases; nucleotides not matched to a gene: 11. In germline, CDR1 is SGHRS, CDR2 YFSETQ. CDR3 loop: CASRGTQGSEKLFF. The CDR3 DNA follows: TGCGCCAGTAGAGGAACACAGGGGAGTGAAAAACTGTTTTTT.

This chain uses TRBV27 with TRBJ1-1; a possible D gene is TRBD1 (5 bases). V was cut by 6 bases and J by 4 bases, with 15 bases left in between. The CDR3 spans 14 residues. Germline-derived CDR1 and CDR2 are MNHEY and SMNVEV (reference sequence). The DNA of the CDR3 is TGTGCCAGCAGGGGGCGAGGGTGGGCCACTGAAGCTTTCTTT. It is translated as CASRGRGWATEAFF.

DNA for the CDR3: TGTGCCATCAGTGAGTCTCCTAGCGACCCACAAGAGACCCAGTACTTC. As protein: CAISESPSDPQETQYF. The chain recombines TRBV10-3 with TRBJ2-5, with D possibly being TRBD2 (6 bases). The CDR3 spans 16 residues. Germline CDR1 ENHRY, CDR2 SYGVKD. V lost 0 bases to trimming and J lost 2 bases, with 13 bases between them.

The V and J genes are TRBV7-2 and TRBJ1-5; D unclear. V lost 3 bases and J lost 6, with 6 bases in between. Germline CDR1 SGHTA, CDR2 FQGNSA. This CDR3 has 12 residues. In DNA, the CDR3 is TGTGCCAGCAGCTTGCAAGCTCAGCCCCAGCATTTT. Its translation is CASSLQAQPQHF.

A few counts support this clone. The rearrangement links TRBV27 to TRBJ2-7; 7 bases align to TRBD1. CDR1 MNHEY and CDR2 SMNVEV come from the germline V gene (reference sequence). There are 15 residues in the CDR3. After removal of 4 bases from V and 7 bases from J, the junction contained 13 bases not matched to a gene. The CDR3 here is CASSSRDSYQREQYF. The DNA for the CDR3 is TGTGCCAGCAGTTCGAGGGACAGCTATCAGCGGGAGCAGTACTTC.

The sample holds one count of this clone. The chain couples TRBV19 to TRBJ2-1; D unresolved. The CDR3 sequence is 15 residues long. V was pared by 5 bases and J by 0 bases, with 11 bases between. Germline loops: CDR1 LNHDA, CDR2 SQIVND (reference sequence). In DNA, the CDR3 is TGTGCCAGTAGTTCTCGGGCCAACTCCTACAATGAGCAGTTCTTC. The encoded protein is CASSSRANSYNEQFF.

This chain connects TRBV29-1 to TRBJ2-3, with TRBD2 as a possible D gene (6 bases). Trimming pared 2 bases from V and 4 bases from J, leaving 10 bases between. Germline values: CDR1 SQVTM, CDR2 ANQGSEA. This CDR3 spans 13 amino acids. The DNA for the CDR3 is TGCAGCGTTGAAATTGCGGGACCAGATACGCAGTATTTT. This gives the protein CSVEIAGPDTQYF.

The V gene is TRBV7-2, the J gene TRBJ1-1; weak D call: TRBD1 (6 bases). Germline V gene data show CDR1 as SGHTA and CDR2 as FQGNSA. The CDR3 contains 13 residues. Trimming left V 8 bases short and J 3 bases short, with 13 bases between. CDR3 sequence reads: CASGRQADTEAFF. CDR3 DNA sequence: TGTGCCAGCGGCCGACAGGCAGACACTGAAGCTTTCTTT.

The chain joins TRBV9 to TRBJ1-3; D not resolved. Trimming shortened V by 0 bases and J by 0 bases, and 7 bases separated the two germline ends. The V gene's germline CDR1 is SGDLS and CDR2 YYNGEE. The CDR3 runs to 15 residues. CDR3 sequence (DNA): TGTGCCAGCAGCGTAGTCCCAGACTCTGGAAACACCATATATTTT. Protein product: CASSVVPDSGNTIYF.

The chain combines TRBV7-2 with TRBJ2-3; TRBD2 aligns across 7 bases. V lost 5 bases and J lost 4; bases outside the gene matches: 6. The germline gives CDR1 SGHTA, CDR2 FQGNSA. The CDR3 runs to 14 residues. The CDR3 spells CASSTGGWADTQYF. CDR3 bases: TGTGCCAGCAGCACGGGAGGATGGGCAGATACGCAGTATTTT.

This clone has only a few counts. The chain uses TRBV30 and TRBJ1-3; tentative D call: TRBD1 (5 bases). The CDR3 is 13 residues long. Looked up from germline, CDR1 is GTSNPN and CDR2 is SVGIG (reference sequence). V lost 5 bases to trimming and J lost 3 bases, with 11 bases between them. CDR3 protein: CAWAGTDGNTIYF. The CDR3 bases are TGTGCCTGGGCCGGGACGGATGGAAACACCATATATTTT.

This chain uses TRBV30 with TRBJ1-2, with D uncertain. Per germline, CDR1 GTSNPN and CDR2 SVGIG (reference sequence). This CDR3 is 14 amino acids long. Trimming shortened V by 3 bases and J by 7 bases, and 18 bases separated the two germline ends. CDR3 amino acids: CAWRVGGSGLGYTF. The CDR3 DNA reads TGTGCCTGGAGAGTCGGTGGGAGTGGTCTTGGCTACACCTTC.

The chain joins TRBV29-1 to TRBJ2-5; tentatively, D is TRBD2 (5 bases). V gave up 6 bases and J gave up 2 bases, with 10 bases separating them. CDR1 is SQVTM, CDR2 ANQGSEA, per germline. This CDR3 is 12 amino acids long. The CDR3 sequence is CSVVGVQETQYF. CDR3 DNA sequence: TGCAGCGTGGTGGGAGTTCAAGAGACCCAGTACTTC. The variable domain in full, with the rest retrieved from reference TRBV29-1 and TRBJ2-5, is SAVISQKPSRDICQRGTSLTIQCQVDSQVTMMFWYRQQPGQSLTLIATANQGSEATYESGFVIDKFPISRPNLTFSTLTVSNMSPEDSSIYLCSVVGVQETQYFGPGTRLLVL.

The count of this clone is one. In DNA, the CDR3 is TGTGCCACCAGCAGAGTGGGCACAGATACGCAGTATTTT. It translates to CATSRVGTDTQYF. The V call is TRBV15, the J call TRBJ2-3; D ambiguous. V was cut by 1 base and J by 1 base, with 3 bases left in between. Germline CDR1 is LNHNV and CDR2 is YYDKDF (reference sequence). The CDR3 consists of 13 residues.

J is TRBJ1-5 and V is TRBV27, with D unclear. Per the germline V gene, CDR1 is MNHEY and CDR2 is SMNVEV (reference sequence). Trimming took off 2 bases at V and 3 bases at J, with 8 bases between the two ends. This CDR3 region has 14 residues. The chain's CDR3 is CASSLQGINQPQHF. The CDR3 DNA sequence: TGTGCCAGCAGTTTACAAGGGATCAATCAGCCCCAGCATTTT.

The gene calls are TRBV5-1 and TRBJ1-1, with TRBD1 matching 8 bases. There are 12 residues in the CDR3. V shed 5 bases and J 4 bases; nucleotides not matched to a gene: 1. Germline V gene sequence: CDR1 SGHRS, CDR2 YFSETQ. The CDR3 nucleotides are TGCGCCAGCAGTGACAGGGGCACTGAAGCTTTCTTT. Its protein product is CASSDRGTEAFF. Full variable domain (missing parts from reference TRBV5-1 and TRBJ1-1): KAGVTQTPRYLIKTRGQQVTLSCSPISGHRSVSWYQQTPGQGLQFLFEYFSETQRNKGNFPGRFSGRQFSNSRSEMNVSTLELGDSALYLCASSDRGTEAFFGQGTRLTVV.

V is TRBV27 and J is TRBJ1-1; D gene uncertain. CDR1 is MNHEY, CDR2 SMNVEV, per germline (reference sequence). The V gene lost 6 bases and the J gene lost 4 bases, with 15 bases spanning the gap. The CDR3 length is 14 residues. CDR3 bases: TGTGCCAGCAGACCCGCGGCCTACAGCACTGAAGCTTTCTTT. This codes for CASRPAAYSTEAFF.

This chain links TRBV28 with TRBJ2-7; 9 bases line up with TRBD2. The ends lost 6 bases at V and 4 bases at J; junction bases unmatched: 7. CDR1 and CDR2 (germline): MDHEN, SYDVKM. The CDR3 is 14 residues long. The CDR3 nucleotides read TGTGCCAGCAGAGGGACTAGCTCCGTGTACGAGCAGTACTTC. Protein product: CASRGTSSVYEQYF.